The clone carrying this T cell receptor (beta chain) has only a few counts. This entry is derived from a study of blood T cell repertoires in COVID-19. Study overall: Recovered status applied to Cohort 3 donors who had two consecutive negative PCRs. It also applied to those with clearance or with symptom resolution.

This CDR3 has 14 amino acids. Trimming removed 1 base at V and 8 bases at J, with 12 bases between. Germline V gene sequence: CDR1 SGHTA, CDR2 FQGNSA. Authors' methods: Scientists estimated how many nucleated cells there were by amplifying reference gene primers. Measured with immunoSEQ multiplex PCR; TCRdb has only the in-frame clones, and not every one. V, J and clone size are those of that table, while D and trimming were read from the DNA. The table records roughly 200,000 clones, around 86% of them present only once. The chain has TRBV7-2 and TRBJ1-5, with D maybe TRBD1 (6 bases). The material sequenced was PBMCs or T cells enriched from blood (not recorded which). The source is a man younger than 45 in a cohort exposed to, infected with or recovered from COVID-19 (not recorded which). CDR3: CASSLERGLKPQHF. For the CDR3, the DNA is TGTGCCAGCAGCTTAGAAAGGGGGTTGAAGCCCCAGCATTTT.